This T cell receptor beta chain was captured by sequencing in a study of metastatic and nonmetastatic thyroid tumors. The study's findings and limits: Across blood and tumor, TCR beta diversity in malignant thyroid tumors was reportedly significantly higher than in benign nodules.

No patient received treatment before thyroid surgery. This CDR3 spans 16 amino acids. The V gene end was trimmed by 4 bases and the J gene end by 5 bases; junction bases not matched to a gene: 13. Germline V gene lookup returns CDR1 SGHRS and CDR2 YFSETQ. This clone was picked up many times. What it recognizes is unknown. TCRdb re-analyzed the PCR reads using MiXCR. The table includes 35,000 to 50,000 clones, 28% detected once. This chain uses TRBV5-1 with TRBJ2-3; 7 bases are a match to TRBD2. The origin of this receptor is a male donor with papillary thyroid cancer or a benign thyroid nodule (not recorded which). Some clones in this sample may be carry-over from other donors' samples. The sample consisted of blood. The CDR3 DNA reads TGCGCCAGCAGCCCTCTGGCGGGAGTCGGTGGAGATACGCAGTATTTT. This codes for CASSPLAGVGGDTQYF.